Below, one T cell receptor beta chain is given with its context. Its antigen is not identified. A junction boundary mismatches the germline segment, possibly from a read error. The data originate from a study of T cells in localized non-small cell lung cancer. Study results and limitations: Uninvolved adjacent lung had higher T cell clonality than tumor and all other tissues. Turning up in adjacent lung were a median around 60 of the top 100 tumor clones. Higher T cell density in the blood was associated with longer overall survival, whereas higher adjacent-lung clonality associated with shorter survival. Only one tumor region was sequenced, so heterogeneity remains possible.

The protocol was immunoSEQ multiplex PCR, while the TCRdb copy is restricted to in-frame clones and leaves out a portion. Among 14,000 or so clones listed, roughly nine tenths were seen once. The CDR3 runs 13 residues. CDR1 and CDR2 (germline): WSHSY, SAAADI. The sequence derives from a man aged 40 to 75 with stage III lung adenocarcinoma. This specimen consisted of peripheral blood mononuclear cells, obtained before any cancer treatment. This sequence joins TRBV10-2 and TRBJ2-1, with D perhaps TRBD1 or TRBD2 (5 bases each). CDR3 nucleotides: TGCGCCAGCAGTACCGGGGCCCTCGGTGAGCGGTTCTTC. Its protein is CASSTGALGERFF.